This TCR beta chain appears in the sequencing data of a study of T cells in Graves' hyperthyroidism and ophthalmopathy. Researchers amplified the TCR beta CDR3 regions from RNA transcripts. An initial round of RT-PCR targeting the TCR CDR3 relied on the HTBI primer set. TCRdb passed the multiplex PCR reads through MiXCR, listing each CDR3 protein once. The table lists roughly 350,000 distinct CDR3 sequences, approximately 13% of them singletons. This clonotype was recorded many times. Losses at the gene ends were 6 bases for V and 4 bases for J; bases not matched to a gene: 5. Germline lookup yields CDR1 SGHAT and CDR2 FQNNGV. This CDR3 has 13 residues.

This TCR was recovered from a young woman with Graves' hyperthyroidism. Sequencing used blood. This chain uses TRBV11-2 with TRBJ2-5; TRBD1 agrees at 7 bases. The CDR3, as DNA: TGTGCCAGCAGGACAGGGCGGAGAGAGACCCAGTACTTC. It is translated as CASRTGRRETQYF.